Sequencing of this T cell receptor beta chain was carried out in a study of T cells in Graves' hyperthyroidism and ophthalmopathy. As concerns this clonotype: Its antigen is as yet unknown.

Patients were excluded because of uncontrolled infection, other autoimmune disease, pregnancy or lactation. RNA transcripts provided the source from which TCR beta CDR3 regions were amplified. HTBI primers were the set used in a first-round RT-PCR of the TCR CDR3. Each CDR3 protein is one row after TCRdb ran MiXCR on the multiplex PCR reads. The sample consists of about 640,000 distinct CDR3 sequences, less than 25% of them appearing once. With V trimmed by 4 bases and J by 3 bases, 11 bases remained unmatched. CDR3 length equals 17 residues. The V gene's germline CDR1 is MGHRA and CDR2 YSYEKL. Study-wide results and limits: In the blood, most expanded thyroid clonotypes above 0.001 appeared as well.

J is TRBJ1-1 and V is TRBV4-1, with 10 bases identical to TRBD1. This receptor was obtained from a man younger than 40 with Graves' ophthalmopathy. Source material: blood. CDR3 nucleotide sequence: TGCGCCAGCAGCCGAGAGCCGTCGACAGGGGGCTACACTGAAGCTTTCTTT. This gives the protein CASSREPSTGGYTEAFF.